This TCR beta chain was identified during a study of early T cells in non-severe SARS-CoV-2 infection. Study background: Chains from this unsorted whole-blood bulk RNA could not be paired. The study's findings and limits: Anti-spike CD8 responses were favored by VDJdb matching, which missed private and CD4 specificities.

Unique molecular identifiers (one per individual cDNA molecule) were attached. TCRdb processed the 5' RACE reads anew with MiXCR; each CDR3 protein has one entry. This sample carries tens of thousands of distinct CDR3 sequences, around 8.6% of them seen once, and the ten largest clones take about 3.9%. This CDR3 contains 14 residues. As regards this clonotype: Antigen unknown.

The clonotype comes from an adult who was a healthcare worker with PCR-confirmed SARS-CoV-2 infection or an uninfected control (not recorded which). This rearrangement joins TRBV12-2 to TRBJ2-7; the D call of TRBD2 is as the table states it, not checked on the DNA. TRBV12-2 is described as a pseudogene. The material sequenced was whole blood, taken at baseline. The CDR3 region is CASRPRQREWEQYF. CDR3 sequence (DNA): TGTGCAAGTCGCCCCAGGCAGCGGGAGTGGGAGCAGTACTTC.